This T cell receptor (beta chain) was identified during a study of blood T cell repertoires in COVID-19. In the study overall: Collection of acute and convalescent COVID-19 samples took place in the United States, Italy and Spain.

Per the original data handling: Reference gene primer amplification yielded estimated nucleated cell counts. TCRdb's table, derived via immunoSEQ multiplex PCR, lists solely in-frame clones and lacks some. V and J calls plus clone size are reproduced from that table; the DNA served to infer D and trimming. Of about 330,000 clones in the sample, 88% are singletons; the top ten hold 3% to 4%. V was shortened by 3 bases and J by 6 bases, with 8 bases between the two germline ends. The CDR3 length is 12 residues. Germline values: CDR1 LGHDT, CDR2 YNNKEL (reference sequence). The V call is TRBV3-1 (or the pseudogene TRBV3-2), the J call TRBJ1-1, with D maybe TRBD1 (5 bases). Sequencing was done on a sample of peripheral blood. This clonotype was obtained from a woman between 45 and 65 years old with active or convalescent COVID-19. The CDR3 nucleotides are TGTGCCAGCAGCCACTCAGGGCCTGAAGCTTTCTTT. Its protein is CASSHSGPEAFF.